The rows below give T cell receptor beta chains drawn from one sample of a study of T cell responses to AZD1222 COVID-19 vaccine. TCRdb's copy holds only in-frame clones and misses some; the assay was immunoSEQ multiplex PCR. The repertoire holds around 150,000 clones, with under 95% as singletons. The material was peripheral blood, obtained 28 days after the second AZD1222 dose. These receptors were taken from an adult who received the AZD1222 COVID-19 vaccine. Both conserved end residues are part of each CDR3. Where a row states a size, it is once, few, many or the class of an expanded clone; other rows omit it.

clone size: NA; J gene: TRBJ2-7; V gene: TRBV27; CDR3 protein: CASKGQESSYEQYF
clone size: NA; J gene: TRBJ1-1; V gene: TRBV6-6; CDR3 protein: CASSTYGDPNTEAFF
clone size: NA; J gene: TRBJ1-1; V gene: TRBV5-6; CDR3 protein: CASSFGGAGTEAFF
clone size: NA; J gene: TRBJ1-2; V gene: TRBV6-5; CDR3 protein: CASRASLGGDGYTF
clone size: NA; J gene: TRBJ1-1; V gene: TRBV29-1; CDR3 protein: CSVAGGYTEAFF
clone size: NA; J gene: TRBJ1-1; V gene: TRBV25-1; CDR3 protein: CASSVLAVNTEAFF
clone size: NA; J gene: TRBJ1-2; V gene: TRBV5-5; CDR3 protein: CASSGGQGGTNYGYTF
clone size: once; J gene: TRBJ1-3; V gene: TRBV6-1; CDR3 protein: CASSEAGRVKDGNTIYF
clone size: NA; J gene: TRBJ1-2; V gene: TRBV4-1; CDR3 protein: CASSQDRPGWNLEANYGYTF
clone size: NA; J gene: TRBJ2-7; V gene: TRBV4-3; CDR3 protein: CASSPRERGDEQYF
clone size: NA; J gene: TRBJ2-3; V gene: TRBV5-5; CDR3 protein: CASSFSAGGADTQYF
clone size: NA; J gene: TRBJ2-7; V gene: TRBV14; CDR3 protein: CASSQPDYTPPYEQYF
clone size: few; J gene: TRBJ2-2; V gene: TRBV5-1; CDR3 protein: CASSSGTGRSDGELFF
clone size: NA; J gene: TRBJ1-4; V gene: TRBV30; CDR3 protein: CAWSPSLATNEKLFF
clone size: NA; J gene: TRBJ2-1; V gene: TRBV21-1; CDR3 protein: CASSKSGLYNEQFF
clone size: NA; J gene: TRBJ1-4; V gene: TRBV7-9; CDR3 protein: CASSPGTGGREKLFF
clone size: NA; J gene: TRBJ1-2; V gene: TRBV5-8; CDR3 protein: CASSSLWGDGYTF
clone size: NA; J gene: TRBJ2-2; V gene: TRBV28; CDR3 protein: CASSLGLATGELFF
clone size: NA; J gene: TRBJ1-3; V gene: TRBV27; CDR3 protein: CASSLSSPDRGGNTIYF
clone size: NA; J gene: TRBJ1-1; V gene: TRBV6-1; CDR3 protein: CASSEAAEGSSEAFF
clone size: NA; J gene: TRBJ1-1; V gene: TRBV27; CDR3 protein: CASSLPGGYEAFF
clone size: NA; J gene: TRBJ1-2; V gene: TRBV4-2; CDR3 protein: CASSQDGVRRNYGYTF
clone size: NA; J gene: TRBJ1-4; V gene: TRBV28; CDR3 protein: CASSLGGSHNEKLFF
clone size: NA; J gene: TRBJ2-3; V gene: TRBV27; CDR3 protein: CASSPSTDTQYF
clone size: NA; J gene: TRBJ2-4; V gene: TRBV4-1; CDR3 protein: CASSLLGTAKNIQYF
clone size: NA; J gene: TRBJ2-1; V gene: TRBV28; CDR3 protein: CASSLMPGYNEQFF
clone size: NA; J gene: TRBJ2-1; V gene: TRBV9; CDR3 protein: CASSVGSAVSYNEQFF
clone size: NA; J gene: TRBJ2-1; V gene: TRBV11-2; CDR3 protein: CASSLAGDEQFF
clone size: NA; J gene: TRBJ1-2; V gene: TRBV23-1; CDR3 protein: CASSSGRGTYGYTF
clone size: NA; J gene: TRBJ1-1; V gene: TRBV27; CDR3 protein: CASSLGGPFSEAFF
clone size: once; J gene: TRBJ2-7; V gene: TRBV28; CDR3 protein: CASSFLLSGTDLYEQYF
clone size: NA; J gene: TRBJ2-3; V gene: TRBV5-1; CDR3 protein: CASSLEGTGDTQYF
clone size: NA; J gene: TRBJ1-6; V gene: TRBV2; CDR3 protein: CATNSRATPGGSPLHF